Listed here are 3 T cell receptor beta chains from one sample, sequenced in a study of cytomegalovirus exposure and HLA in healthy donors. The protocol was immunoSEQ multiplex PCR, while the TCRdb copy is restricted to in-frame clones and leaves out a portion. The profile shows approximately 300,000 clones, roughly 88% of them singletons. Sample: PBMCs. The source is a woman in her late teens or twenties in good health and CMV-seronegative.

V gene TRBV2 combines with J gene TRBJ1-1, with D perhaps matching TRBD1 (6 bases). The V end was cut by 1 base, the J end by 4 bases, with 13 bases between. Germline V gives CDR1 SNHLY, CDR2 FYNNEI. CDR3 length: 15 residues. Here the CDR3 reads CASSEEGGRSTEAFF. In nucleotides, the CDR3 is TGTGCCAGCAGTGAAGAGGGGGGGCGTAGCACTGAAGCTTTCTTT.

The chain recombines TRBV2 with TRBJ2-7; 7 bases map to TRBD1. The CDR3 totals 13 residues. Looked up from germline, CDR1 is SNHLY and CDR2 is FYNNEI. V lost 6 bases to trimming and J lost 6 bases; unmatched junction nucleotides: 8. The CDR3 sequence: CASSQQGLAEQYF. The CDR3 DNA sequence: TGTGCCAGCAGCCAACAGGGGCTGGCCGAGCAGTACTTC.

V gene TRBV27 combines with J gene TRBJ1-1, with TRBD1 matching 7 bases. V shed 6 bases and J 2 bases; nucleotides not matched to a gene: 12. This CDR3 is 16 amino acids long. Germline assignment: CDR1 MNHEY and CDR2 SMNVEV (reference sequence). The CDR3 region has the DNA TGTGCCAGCAGAAACAGGGGCCGTGAACTTAACACTGAAGCTTTCTTT. Its protein product is CASRNRGRELNTEAFF.